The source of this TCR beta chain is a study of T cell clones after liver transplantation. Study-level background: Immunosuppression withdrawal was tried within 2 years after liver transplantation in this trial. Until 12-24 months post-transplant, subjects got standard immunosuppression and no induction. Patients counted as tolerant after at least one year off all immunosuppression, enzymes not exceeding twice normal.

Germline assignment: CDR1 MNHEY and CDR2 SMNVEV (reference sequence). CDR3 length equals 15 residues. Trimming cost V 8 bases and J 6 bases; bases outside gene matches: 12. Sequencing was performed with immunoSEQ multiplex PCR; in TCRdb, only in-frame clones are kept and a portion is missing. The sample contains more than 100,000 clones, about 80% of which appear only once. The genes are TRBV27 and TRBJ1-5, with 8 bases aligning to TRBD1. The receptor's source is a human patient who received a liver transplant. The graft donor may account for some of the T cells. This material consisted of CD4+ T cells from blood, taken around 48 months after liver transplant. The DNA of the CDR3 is TGTGCCAGCCGCCCGTCAGGACAGGGTGGTCAGCCCCAGCATTTT. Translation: CASRPSGQGGQPQHF.